This TCR beta chain was sequenced for a study of blood T cell repertoires in COVID-19. Whole-study context: The United States, Italy and Spain were the sources of the acute and convalescent COVID-19 samples. Sources were T cells, B-cell-depleted T cells, or PBMCs; the material itself was cDNA or gDNA.

Germline lookup yields CDR1 MDHEN and CDR2 SYDVKM. The CDR3 consists of 14 residues. The V segment lost 10 bases and the J segment 3 bases; nucleotides outside the gene matches: 11. The protocol was immunoSEQ multiplex PCR, while the TCRdb copy is restricted to in-frame clones and leaves out a portion. The top ten clones hold 5% to 7.5% of a sample with about 120,000 clones, around 86% of them seen once. The receptor comes from a man older than 75 with active or convalescent COVID-19. Sequencing used peripheral blood. The V call is TRBV28, the J call TRBJ2-7, with TRBD1 identical over 8 bases. CDR3 nucleotide sequence: TGTGCCACCTACCCGACAGGGGCCCTCTACGAGCAGTACTTC. It yields the protein CATYPTGALYEQYF.